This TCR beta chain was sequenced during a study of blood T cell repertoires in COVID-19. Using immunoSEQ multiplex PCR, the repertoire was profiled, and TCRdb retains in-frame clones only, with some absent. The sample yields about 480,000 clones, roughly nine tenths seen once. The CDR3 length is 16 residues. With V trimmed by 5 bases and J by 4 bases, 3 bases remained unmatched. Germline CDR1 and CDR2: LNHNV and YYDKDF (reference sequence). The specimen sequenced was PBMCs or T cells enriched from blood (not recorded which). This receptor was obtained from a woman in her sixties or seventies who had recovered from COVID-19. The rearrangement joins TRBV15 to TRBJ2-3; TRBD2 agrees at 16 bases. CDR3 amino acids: CATSPGLAGGADTQYF. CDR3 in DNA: TGTGCCACCAGCCCGGGACTAGCGGGAGGGGCAGATACGCAGTATTTT.